Presented here are 20 T cell receptor beta chains from one specimen sequenced in a study of blood T cells in healthy people across ages. A second PCR, run for about 6 to 11 cycles, used a sample-barcoded 5' primer plus a J-beta primer mix. TCRdb fed the 5' RACE reads into MiXCR, producing one record per CDR3 protein. Altogether over 700,000 distinct CDR3 sequences are present, about 48% being singletons, with the ten largest covering roughly two fifths. Sequencing was carried out using blood. These receptors were collected from an elderly man in good health.

V gene TRBV5-1 combines with J gene TRBJ2-5; 7 bases fit TRBD1. J was trimmed by 3 bases and V by 4 bases; bases with no gene match: 3. This CDR3 has 13 amino acids. Germline assignment: CDR1 SGHRS and CDR2 YFSETQ. In DNA form, the CDR3 reads TGCGCCAGCAGCACGGGACAGAAAGAGACCCAGTACTTC. Amino acids: CASSTGQKETQYF.

The V gene is TRBV12-3 or TRBV12-4, the J gene TRBJ2-3; D not resolved. The V and J ends lost 4 bases and 14 bases respectively, with 16 bases between them. CDR3 length: 12 amino acids. CDR3 bases: TGTGCCAGCAGTTCTAATACGCTATACGCGTATTTT. Translating it yields CASSSNTLYAYF.

This clonotype came up once. The CDR3 spells CASSTQGARDTQYF. CDR3 in DNA: TGTGCCAGCAGTACCCAGGGGGCTAGGGATACGCAGTATTTT. The gene calls are TRBV6-2 or TRBV6-3 and TRBJ2-3, with TRBD1 identical over 8 bases. J lost 6 bases, V lost 5 bases, and 7 bases had no gene match. This CDR3 has 14 residues. CDR1 and CDR2 from the germline V gene are MNHEY and SVGEGT.

This clonotype was seen a few times. The chain employs TRBV2 and TRBJ1-6; a weak D match, TRBD1 (5 bases). Trimming took 7 bases from V and 11 from J, leaving 12 bases between them. CDR1 SNHLY and CDR2 FYNNEI come from the germline V gene. The CDR3 covers 12 residues. The CDR3 loop is CASNRGLTPLHF. The CDR3 DNA reads TGTGCCAGCAATCGGGGCTTGACACCCCTCCACTTT. Filled out from reference TRBV2 and TRBJ1-6, the complete variable domain reads EPEVTQTPSHQVTQMGQEVILRCVPISNHLYFYWYRQILGQKVEFLVSFYNNEISEKSEIFDDQFSVERPDGSNFTLKIRSTKLEDSAMYFCASNRGLTPLHFGNGTRLTVT.

As DNA, the CDR3 is TGTGCCAGCCAACTAGTAACTCAAGAGACCCAGTACTTC. Protein product: CASQLVTQETQYF. This chain joins TRBV18 and TRBJ2-7; possible D gene TRBD2, 5 bases. TRBJ2-5 explains the end of the DNA better; the J call may be wrong. This CDR3 has 13 amino acids. The germline gives CDR1 KGHSH, CDR2 LQKENI.

The rearrangement uses TRBV7-2 and TRBJ1-1; 11 nucleotides agree with TRBD1. The ends lost 2 bases at V and 1 base at J; junction bases unmatched: 6. Germline lookup yields CDR1 SGHTA and CDR2 FQGNSA. The CDR3 is 17 amino acids. The CDR3 region has the DNA TGTGCCAGCAGCTTATTGGACAGGGGGCGGGCGAACACTGAAGCTTTCTTT. Translating gives CASSLLDRGRANTEAFF.

This clonotype was counted between two and nine times. The gene calls are TRBV14 and TRBJ2-3; D tentatively fits TRBD1 or TRBD2 (6 bases each). This CDR3 region has 14 residues. The germline gives CDR1 SGHDN, CDR2 FVKESK. V lost 6 bases, J lost 12 bases, and 22 bases lay in between. The DNA of the CDR3 is TGTGCCAGCAGTGGAGGGGGATTGGAGTCCACCCAGTATTTT. Translating gives CASSGGGLESTQYF.

In DNA form, the CDR3 reads TGTGCCAGCAGCCAAGATCGCGCGGCGAGCTCCTACAATGAGCAGTTCTTC. Its protein product is CASSQDRAASSYNEQFF. This chain uses TRBV4-2 with TRBJ2-1; D is uncertain. The CDR3 covers 17 residues. Germline V lookup: CDR1 LGHNA, CDR2 YNFKEQ. The V end lost 0 bases, the J end lost 0 bases, and 12 bases lay between the germline ends.

This clonotype was counted only a few times. V is TRBV20-1 and J is TRBJ1-1; no definite D call. Germline V gene sequence: CDR1 DFQATT, CDR2 SNEGSKA (reference sequence). Trimming cost V 5 bases and J 3 bases, with 13 bases left between them. This CDR3 region has 13 residues. CDR3 coding DNA: TGCAGTGCTCCGCGTTTGGGTTACACTGAAGCTTTCTTT. Translated, it gives CSAPRLGYTEAFF.

The chain uses TRBV5-1 and TRBJ2-1, with 9 bases lining up with TRBD2. In germline, CDR1 is SGHRS, CDR2 YFSETQ. The V segment lost 1 base and the J segment 0 bases; nucleotides outside the gene matches: 26. The CDR3 is 24 residues long. This CDR3 reads CASSLPLAGAGKEDSPSSYNEQFF. Here the CDR3 DNA reads TGCGCCAGCAGCTTGCCCTTAGCGGGAGCAGGTAAAGAAGATAGCCCTTCCTCCTACAATGAGCAGTTCTTC.

The table lists this clonotype with many counts. The chain joins TRBV2 to TRBJ2-1; maybe TRBD2 (5 bases). V gave up 7 bases and J gave up 0 bases, with 7 bases separating them. The CDR3 has 13 amino acids. Per the germline V gene, CDR1 is SNHLY and CDR2 is FYNNEI. In nucleotides, the CDR3 is TGTGCCAGCAACGGGAACTCCTACAATGAGCAGTTCTTC. Its protein product is CASNGNSYNEQFF.

This clonotype was seen a handful of times. This sequence joins TRBV20-1 and TRBJ2-1; D is tentatively TRBD1 or TRBD2 (5 bases each). This CDR3 comprises 13 residues. The V end lost 5 bases, the J end lost 9 bases, and 17 bases lay between the germline ends. The germline gives CDR1 DFQATT, CDR2 SNEGSKA (reference sequence). CDR3 sequence: CSASRVVAGEQFF. CDR3 nucleotide sequence: TGCAGTGCTTCCAGGGTGGTCGCGGGTGAGCAGTTCTTC.

The genes are TRBV4-1 and TRBJ1-2; D gene uncertain. Trimming stripped 2 bases from V and 3 bases from J, with 4 bases between. Germline CDR1 reads MGHRA; CDR2 reads YSYEKL. This CDR3 region has 12 residues. Here the CDR3 reads CASSQRDYGYTF. The CDR3, as DNA: TGCGCCAGCAGCCAAAGGGACTATGGCTACACCTTC.

The chain carries TRBV4-1 and TRBJ2-3; 10 nucleotides agree with TRBD1. Germline V gene lookup returns CDR1 MGHRA and CDR2 YSYEKL. V trimming: 9 bases; J trimming: 2 bases; junction bases outside the gene matches: 8. The CDR3 has 15 residues. This CDR3 reads CARGMTGGNTDTQYF. In DNA form, the CDR3 reads TGCGCCAGGGGAATGACAGGGGGCAACACAGATACGCAGTATTTT.

This chain connects TRBV3-1 to TRBJ1-1; D uncertain. CDR1 and CDR2 (germline): LGHDT, YNNKEL (reference sequence). The CDR3 extends over 15 amino acids. V lost 4 bases, J lost 0 bases, and 12 bases lay in between. The CDR3 region is CASSLRGGVNTEAFF. The CDR3 region has the DNA TGTGCCAGCAGCCTTAGAGGCGGGGTGAACACTGAAGCTTTCTTT.

The chain links TRBV20-1 to TRBJ2-7, with D possibly TRBD2 on 6 matching bases. The germline V and J ends were trimmed by 5 bases and 4 bases, with 18 bases remaining between them. The CDR3 extends over 14 amino acids. Germline assignment: CDR1 DFQATT and CDR2 SNEGSKA (reference sequence). CDR3 DNA: TGCAGTGCTCCACCAGCCGGAGGGGCGTACGAGCAGTACTTC. Translated: CSAPPAGGAYEQYF.

V and J are TRBV6-5 and TRBJ2-3; D not resolved. This CDR3 comprises 14 residues. Germline CDR1 reads MNHEY; CDR2 reads SVGAGI. Deletions cut 7 bases from V and 1 base from J, with 12 bases between. The CDR3 DNA sequence: TGTGCCAGCACCCGAGATTCTGGCACAGATACGCAGTATTTT. Protein sequence: CASTRDSGTDTQYF.

The genes are TRBV10-3 and TRBJ2-7; D may be TRBD1 (6 bases). V was shortened by 1 base and J by 0 bases, with 7 bases between the two germline ends. Germline V gene lookup returns CDR1 ENHRY and CDR2 SYGVKD. The CDR3 is 14 residues long. The CDR3 DNA reads TGTGCCATCAGTGAGTGGACAGCCTCCTACGAGCAGTACTTC. This gives the protein CAISEWTASYEQYF.

This sequence joins TRBV29-1 and TRBJ2-1; perhaps TRBD2 as D (5 bases). V was clipped by 3 bases and J by 9 bases, with 18 bases between them. CDR1 and CDR2 (germline): SQVTM, ANQGSEA. CDR3 size: 14 residues. This CDR3 reads CSVEEGLGRAEQFF. CDR3 bases: TGCAGCGTTGAGGAAGGACTTGGTCGGGCTGAGCAGTTCTTC.

The V call is TRBV29-1, the J call TRBJ2-1; 9 bases align to TRBD1. This CDR3 spans 11 amino acids. Losses at the gene ends were 7 bases for V and 10 bases for J; bases not matched to a gene: 5. CDR1 and CDR2 from the germline V gene are SQVTM and ANQGSEA. Here the CDR3 reads CSGQGVDEQFF. In DNA form, the CDR3 reads TGCAGCGGACAGGGGGTGGACGAGCAGTTCTTC.